Described below is a single T cell receptor (beta chain) sequence and its context. This clone has only a few counts. No antigen is known for it. No quality values exist for individual bases; no much larger clone is one base distant. Each donor gave one peripheral blood draw, about 110 mL on average, collected into heparinised tubes. A BD FACSAria II and a panel including CD45RO, CCR7, CD25, CD127, CD95 and CD27 were used to sort naive, central memory, regulatory and stem cell-like memory CD4+ T cells. Every sorted population had a purity above 98%. PBMCs were isolated right away by Lymphoprep density gradient centrifugation and were stained directly, without culture. So that batch effects would be minimized, each experiment stained and sorted samples in pairs, pairing one healthy donor with one patient. This sample was included in a study of beta chain features in type 1 diabetes (dated by TCRdb to 2016 to 2019). Context from the whole study: Mean age, gender distribution, total cell number and subset yield did not differ between patients and healthy donors. A total of some 110 million sorted cells were examined across all samples, and the number of cells per subset was strongly correlated with RNA yield. The study compared TCRB repertoires of sorted circulating CD4+ T cell subsets between recently diagnosed type 1 diabetes patients and matched healthy donors. Regulatory and stem cell-like memory subsets were isolated from only 8 patients and 8 healthy donors, whereas naive and central memory subsets came from all 30 or so donors. What the research found in general, with its limitations: Because the HLA sub-analyses included only small numbers of individuals, any influence of HLA type on TCRB rearrangement was left unresolved. Naive, central memory and regulatory TCRB repertoires appeared to be more similar among patients than among healthy donors. Because cDNA was sequenced instead of genomic DNA, highly expressing activated cells could be over-represented, though the groups showed no difference in activation or CD3 levels. In all four CD4+ subsets, TCRB CDR3 length was moderately but significantly shorter in type 1 diabetes patients. At VDJ recombination sites, type 1 diabetes patients had fewer insertions and more deleted nucleotides, which implies abnormalities in thymic rearrangement. PCR may preferentially amplify shorter templates, but because patient and control samples were amplified and corrected together, any resulting skew would affect both groups equally.

All of the isolated RNA was reverse transcribed with the High Capacity cDNA Reverse Transcription Kit, so expressed TCRB transcripts were sequenced. Deep immunoSEQ sequencing was performed on naive, central memory and regulatory T cell samples, with an average of roughly 3.3 million total reads per sample. After sorted cells were lysed in RLT buffer, RNA was extracted with DNase-treated RNeasy Micro or Mini kits, with the choice depending on cell number. Each cell subset was processed separately to prevent cross-contamination, with patient and healthy donor samples processed together. The immunoSEQ multiplex PCR was used to amplify TCRB sequences from cDNA, yielding 87-bp fragments that span the CDR3 region. The amplicons were sequenced using the Illumina HiSeq platform. The original methods were these. Synthetic template baselines were used to correct PCR bias computationally, reads within Hamming distance 2 were collapsed, and singletons that could not be merged were discarded. By aligning reads against IMGT, V, D and J genes, CDR3 length, and insertions or deletions at six rearrangement sites were assigned. Within each subset, clonotype counts were normalized to the number of sorted cells before true diversity and Gini coefficients were calculated with the tcR R package. Repertoire sharing was quantified using the overlap coefficient calculated on TCRB nucleotide sequences. Out-of-frame TCRB sequences from naive cells were analyzed to stand in for the pre-selection repertoire. This is the immuneACCESS table as TCRdb keeps it, with only in-frame sequences that have V and J called. A part of the clones is gone; compared with another copy, unresolved V genes explain less than half, and the rest is unexplained. The V and J calls and clone size were taken over from that table, and D and trimming were inferred from the DNA. This sample has 600,000 or so clones in its table, and roughly an eighth of those were observed once. Of the sample, less than 0.04% falls within the top ten clones.

The cysteine opens and the phenylalanine closes a CDR3 of 14 amino acids. CDR3 DNA is the only sequence kept; it has 42 bases, read in frame from the first base. At the junction V is shortened by 0 bases and J by 2 bases, with 7 bases in between. Based on the germline V gene, the CDR1 and CDR2 sequences are MNHEY and SVGAGI. Sequenced material: naive CD4+ T cells from blood. Per the publication, the cell subset or site label means: true naive CD4+ T cells. The rearrangement joined TRBV6-5 to TRBJ2-5; the D gene cannot be named for sure. This receptor was obtained from a man younger than 35 with type 1 diabetes. The bases read TGTGCCAGCAGTTACTCCTGGGCGCAAGAGACCCAGTACTTC. Its coded protein is CASSYSWAQETQYF.